This TCR beta chain was profiled in a study of blood T cell repertoires in COVID-19 (dated by TCRdb to 2018 to 2020). About the full investigation: Samples from collaborators originated in the United States, Italy and Spain and spanned both the acute and convalescent phases of COVID-19. The prospective study material was composed of cDNA or gDNA derived from T cells, B-cell-depleted T cells, or PBMCs. Deeply sampled blood TCRbeta repertoires from subjects exposed to, actively infected with, or recovered from COVID-19 were included in the dataset. A freely available public database, intended as a resource for researchers studying the immune response to SARS-CoV-2, is where the repertoires were released. Samples were obtained from the ongoing ImmuneRACE study (first 160 participants) and from about 1,300 subjects provided by 6 global collaborators. A de-identified subject ID, COVID-19 status, age in years and sex were almost always included in the sample metadata. Where HLA class I and class II types were available, the types were taken from metadata supplied by the sample provider, not from assay-based typing.

CDR1 GTSNPN and CDR2 SVGIG were looked up in the germline V gene (reference sequence). At the junction V is shortened by 2 bases and J by 4 bases; bases outside the gene matches: 2. The CDR3 holds 13 amino acids from the cysteine to the phenylalanine. Only the CDR3 DNA is retained, 39 bases long and in frame from the first base. Concerning this clone itself: The clone's antigen remains unknown. Nothing much larger sits one base from this clone, and base qualities are not available.

The immunoSEQ Assay, a bias-controlled multiplex PCR, was used to amplify TCRbeta CDR3 regions from genomic DNA. Regarding the original processing steps: Within the assay, amplification of reference gene primers was used to estimate how many nucleated cells each sample contained. To quantify the absolute abundance of each unique TCRbeta CDR3 rearrangement, sequence reads were collapsed and filtered. Productive Simpson clonality was computed per sample as the square root of Simpson's diversity index over productive rearrangements. The source is immuneACCESS, and TCRdb retained only in-frame sequences with V and J called. Part of the clones is not carried over; for the studies checked, unresolved V genes explain less than half of this, and the remainder is unexplained. Clone size and the V and J calls come from that table; the DNA yielded D and trimming. A total of about 97,000 clones appear in this sample, roughly 80% of them only once. The ten largest clones add up to around 4.5% of the sample.

The paper as a whole reports these results and caveats: The amount of clinical and demographic metadata varied by source and participant and was provided uncurated.

Collaborating institutions collected whole blood in K2EDTA tubes following their own protocols. Collaborator samples were shipped for TCRbeta analysis as frozen whole blood, isolated PBMCs, or DNA extracted from either sample type. This TCR was recovered from a man aged 60 to 69 with acute or convalescent COVID-19. The V gene is TRBV30 and the J gene is TRBJ1-1; 9 nucleotides in the junction match TRBD1. Sequencing input: peripheral blood. The CDR3 corresponds to CAWSRQGGTEAFF. The DNA is TGTGCCTGGAGTAGACAGGGGGGCACTGAAGCTTTCTTT.